Below are 29 T cell receptor beta chains sequenced from a single sample in a study of CD8 T cells in ankylosing spondylitis. One entry per CDR3 protein, called by TCRdb with MiXCR from the 5' RACE reads. Of some 240,000 distinct CDR3 sequences detected, roughly 8.6% appear once; the ten largest clones hold about 6.5%. The sequencing input was blood, either unsorted or a sorted T cell fraction (not recorded which). The receptors were gathered from a male donor with ankylosing spondylitis or in good health (not recorded which).

CDR3 protein: CASRPPPTNTGELFF. CDR3 DNA: TGCGCCAGCAGGCCCCCGCCGACGAACACCGGGGAGCTGTTTTTT. The J gene is TRBJ2-2, the V gene TRBV5-1; D ambiguous. The CDR3 spans 15 residues. Trimming removed 5 bases from V and 0 bases from J, with 11 bases in between. CDR1 is SGHRS and CDR2 is YFSETQ in the germline V gene.

This clonotype occurred many times. This sequence joins TRBV25-1 and TRBJ2-3, with 8 positions matching TRBD1. The CDR3 spans 16 residues. CDR1 and CDR2 (germline): MGHDK, SYGVNS. V lost 8 bases, J lost 2 bases, and 12 bases stayed unmatched. The CDR3 loop reads CASGYPGQGDTDTQYF. In nucleotides, the CDR3 is TGTGCCAGCGGGTACCCCGGACAGGGAGACACAGATACGCAGTATTTT. The whole variable domain, remainder taken from reference TRBV25-1 and TRBJ2-3, is EADIYQTPRYLVIGTGKKITLECSQTMGHDKMYWYQQDPGMELHLIHYSYGVNSTEKGDLSSESTVSRIRTEHFPLTLESARPSHTSQYLCASGYPGQGDTDTQYFGPGTRLTVL.

CDR3 sequence reads: CASSHRGGTGELFF. The CDR3 DNA reads as TGTGCCAGCAGCCACAGGGGGGGCACCGGGGAGCTGTTTTTT. The V and J genes are TRBV3-1 and TRBJ2-2; possibly TRBD1 or TRBD2 for D (7 bases each). The CDR3 totals 14 residues. Germline V gene data show CDR1 as LGHDT and CDR2 as YNNKEL (reference sequence). The V gene lost 3 bases and the J gene lost 4 bases, with 9 bases spanning the gap.

The chain carries TRBV20-1 and TRBJ1-6; 9 nucleotides align to TRBD1. V lost 3 bases, J lost 11 bases, and 8 bases stayed unmatched. Germline CDR1 is DFQATT and CDR2 is SNEGSKA (reference sequence). The CDR3 is made up of 14 amino acids. The CDR3 sequence: CSASQGQGGPPLHF. In DNA, the CDR3 is TGCAGTGCTAGCCAGGGACAGGGCGGCCCACCCCTCCACTTT.

This clonotype was found a few times. V usage is TRBV5-1 and J usage is TRBJ2-7, with 9 bases identical to TRBD1. The V gene end was trimmed by 1 base and the J gene end by 6 bases; junction bases not matched to a gene: 5. This CDR3 has 14 residues. Per the germline V gene, CDR1 is SGHRS and CDR2 is YFSETQ. CDR3 DNA: TGCGCCAGCAGCTTGTATTGGACAGGGGTCGAGCAGTACTTC. Its protein is CASSLYWTGVEQYF.

This clonotype was detected ten times or more. The chain joins TRBV4-2 to TRBJ1-2, with D perhaps TRBD1 (6 bases). Per germline, CDR1 LGHNA and CDR2 YNFKEQ. The ends were cut back, 0 bases at V and 1 base at J, with 15 bases in the middle. The CDR3 spans 17 residues. The CDR3 protein is CASSQEGPGASNYGYTF. The CDR3 DNA follows: TGTGCCAGCAGCCAAGAGGGTCCGGGGGCAAGTAACTATGGCTACACCTTC.

Ten or more counts support this clonotype. The chain has TRBV12-3 or TRBV12-4 and TRBJ1-2; D is undetermined. Trimming shortened V by 6 bases and J by 0 bases, and 14 bases separated the two germline ends. The CDR3 contains 15 residues. The CDR3 DNA follows: TGTGCCAGCAGAGGAGACGGGCACCCTAACTATGGCTACACCTTC. Protein sequence: CASRGDGHPNYGYTF.

V gene TRBV7-3 combines with J gene TRBJ2-2; 14 bases align to TRBD2. V gave up 5 bases and J gave up 5 bases; unmatched junction bases: 7. The CDR3 sequence is 17 residues long. Germline CDR1 is SGHTA and CDR2 is FQGTGA. The CDR3 nucleotides read TGTGCCAGCAGCGCGACTAGCGGGGGGGCCGTGACCGGGGAGCTGTTTTTT. Translation: CASSATSGGAVTGELFF. The variable domain in full, with the rest retrieved from reference TRBV7-3 and TRBJ2-2, is GAGVSQTPSNKVTEKGKYVELRCDPISGHTALYWYRQSLGQGPEFLIYFQGTGAADDSGLPNDRFFAVRPEGSVSTLKIQRTERGDSAVYLCASSATSGGAVTGELFFGEGSRLTVL.

The chain joins TRBV5-5 to TRBJ2-3; D is unclear. The V end lost 0 bases, the J end lost 2 bases, and 7 bases lay between the germline ends. Germline CDR1 is SGHKS and CDR2 is YYEKEE (reference sequence). The CDR3 loop spans 14 amino acids. DNA of the CDR3: TGTGCCAGCAGCTTGGGGTCCCACACAGATACGCAGTATTTT. This encodes CASSLGSHTDTQYF.

The V call is TRBV20-1, the J call TRBJ2-3; tentative D call: TRBD2 (5 bases). Trimming shortened V by 6 bases and J by 0 bases, and 10 bases separated the two germline ends. The CDR3 contains 13 residues. The germline CDR1 and CDR2 sequences are DFQATT and SNEGSKA (reference sequence). The CDR3 is CSAHKRSTDTQYF. As DNA, the CDR3 is TGCAGTGCACATAAGCGGAGCACAGATACGCAGTATTTT.

This clonotype was counted between two and nine times. The gene calls are TRBV7-8 and TRBJ1-4, with D tentatively TRBD1 (5 bases). The CDR3 length is 18 residues. Germline V gene lookup returns CDR1 SGHVS and CDR2 FQNEAQ. V was clipped by 1 base and J by 5 bases, with 20 bases between them. The CDR3 protein is CASSLVPRDREPNEKLFF. In DNA form, the CDR3 reads TGTGCCAGCAGCTTAGTCCCAAGAGACAGAGAACCCAATGAAAAACTGTTTTTT.

This clonotype showed up just once. The chain couples TRBV20-1 to TRBJ2-7, with TRBD2 as a possible D gene (5 bases). Trimming pared 1 base from V and 2 bases from J, leaving 18 bases between. This CDR3 contains 16 residues. Germline V CDR1 and CDR2: DFQATT, SNEGSKA (reference sequence). In nucleotides, the CDR3 is TGCAGTGCTAGAGGAAAGAGGGCGAGAGGCACCTACGAGCAGTACTTC. Translation gives CSARGKRARGTYEQYF.

In its sample, this clonotype was seen many times. The chain combines TRBV19 with TRBJ1-2; 8 bases agree with TRBD1. J lost 8 bases, V lost 3 bases, and 5 bases had no gene match. This CDR3 is 13 amino acids long. Looked up from germline, CDR1 is LNHDA and CDR2 is SQIVND (reference sequence). CDR3 loop: CASSMGRGLGYTF. The CDR3 coding sequence is TGTGCCAGTAGTATGGGCAGGGGGCTCGGCTACACCTTC.

This clonotype was detected many times. This sequence joins TRBV29-1 and TRBJ2-1; D not resolved. Germline CDR1 and CDR2: SQVTM and ANQGSEA. The CDR3 runs to 13 residues. V was pared by 7 bases and J by 1 base, with 11 bases between. This CDR3 is CSARAKSYNEQFF. Written as DNA, the CDR3 is TGCAGCGCTCGAGCGAAGTCCTACAATGAGCAGTTCTTC.

This clonotype occurred many times. The chain is built from TRBV4-2 and TRBJ1-2, with D possibly TRBD1 on 5 matching bases. Between the trimmed V and J ends, which lost 0 bases and 4 bases, there was a span of 18 bases. From germline, CDR1 is LGHNA and CDR2 YNFKEQ. The CDR3 runs 17 residues. CDR3 residues: CASSQDRGKGGPYGYTF. The CDR3 nucleotides read TGTGCCAGCAGCCAAGATCGGGGCAAGGGAGGTCCCTATGGCTACACCTTC.

This clonotype was seen more than once but under ten times. The chain combines TRBV7-9 with TRBJ1-1; 8 bases align to TRBD1. With V trimmed by 1 base and J by 5 bases, 6 bases remained unmatched. The CDR3 has 15 amino acids. From germline, CDR1 is SEHNR and CDR2 FQNEAQ (reference sequence). The CDR3 DNA reads TGTGCCAGCAGCTTAGAGTACAGGGGGGGAACTGAAGCTTTCTTT. Amino acids: CASSLEYRGGTEAFF.

In its sample, this clonotype was seen many times. The chain couples TRBV7-2 to TRBJ1-2; no definite D call. The V end lost 5 bases, the J end lost 8 bases, and 9 bases lay between the germline ends. Germline V CDR1 and CDR2: SGHTA, FQGNSA. The CDR3 has 11 residues. Here the CDR3 DNA reads TGTGCCAGCAGCCGAGGAAGAGGCTACACCTTC. Its translation is CASSRGRGYTF.

This chain links TRBV7-9 with TRBJ1-1; D not resolved. Germline values: CDR1 SEHNR, CDR2 FQNEAQ (reference sequence). V was pared by 5 bases and J by 9 bases, with 25 bases between. This CDR3 contains 16 residues. CDR3 DNA: TGTGCCAGCAGCCCGAGAGGGAGTCCCCAAACACTTCAAGCTTTCTTT. Its translation: CASSPRGSPQTLQAFF.

This clonotype was recorded many times. Here the CDR3 reads CASSQNRALGMNTEAFF. The CDR3 DNA reads as TGTGCCAGCAGCCAAAACCGGGCCCTGGGGATGAACACTGAAGCTTTCTTT. The chain recombines TRBV3-1 with TRBJ1-1; D is undetermined. Germline V gene sequence: CDR1 LGHDT, CDR2 YNNKEL (reference sequence). The V and J ends lost 2 bases and 0 bases respectively, with 16 bases between them. This CDR3 contains 17 residues.

This clonotype appeared a few times. The V call is TRBV4-2, the J call TRBJ2-3; the D is unclear. This CDR3 comprises 15 residues. Trimming removed 0 bases at V and 8 bases at J, with 15 bases between. The V gene's germline CDR1 is LGHNA and CDR2 YNFKEQ. The CDR3 sequence: CASSQDVVTSGTQYF. The CDR3 DNA sequence: TGTGCCAGCAGCCAAGATGTAGTGACTTCTGGTACGCAGTATTTT.

This clonotype turned up a few times. The chain carries TRBV2 and TRBJ1-1, with D uncertain. V was clipped by 2 bases and J by 5 bases, with 18 bases between them. CDR3 length: 16 residues. The germline CDR1 and CDR2 sequences are SNHLY and FYNNEI. The CDR3 loop reads CASSEISAGRGTEAFF. The CDR3 bases are TGTGCCAGCAGTGAAATCTCAGCCGGCCGAGGGACTGAAGCTTTCTTT.

The table lists this clonotype with many counts. The V and J genes are TRBV5-1 and TRBJ2-5; TRBD1 agrees at 8 bases. V gave up 1 base and J gave up 5 bases; unmatched junction bases: 7. CDR1 and CDR2 (germline): SGHRS, YFSETQ. CDR3 size: 15 residues. The CDR3 region is CASSLSQGAFETQYF. In DNA form, the CDR3 reads TGCGCCAGCAGCTTGTCCCAGGGGGCTTTTGAGACCCAGTACTTC.

At least ten counts were recorded for this clonotype. J is TRBJ2-2 and V is TRBV11-3; 8 bases fit TRBD1. The CDR3 loop spans 15 amino acids. Germline V gives CDR1 SGHNT, CDR2 YENEEA. V lost 5 bases to trimming and J lost 0 bases; unmatched junction nucleotides: 2. The CDR3 bases are TGTGCCAGCAGCCTGGGACAGGCGAACACCGGGGAGCTGTTTTTT. It translates to CASSLGQANTGELFF.

Many counts were recorded for this clonotype. The gene calls are TRBV5-1 and TRBJ2-1, with TRBD2 as a possible D gene (6 bases). Germline CDR1 and CDR2: SGHRS and YFSETQ. The CDR3 runs 15 residues. Trimming shortened V by 0 bases and J by 5 bases, and 12 bases separated the two germline ends. CDR3 residues: CASSLEARGHNEQFF. The CDR3 coding sequence is TGCGCCAGCAGCTTGGAAGCGCGGGGACACAATGAGCAGTTCTTC. The full variable domain, with the rest looked up from reference TRBV5-1 and TRBJ2-1, is KAGVTQTPRYLIKTRGQQVTLSCSPISGHRSVSWYQQTPGQGLQFLFEYFSETQRNKGNFPGRFSGRQFSNSRSEMNVSTLELGDSALYLCASSLEARGHNEQFFGPGTRLTVL.

This chain's CDR3 is CASTPEGGVNTEAFF. In DNA form, the CDR3 reads TGTGCCAGTACCCCAGAGGGGGGAGTGAACACTGAAGCTTTCTTT. The chain joins TRBV19 to TRBJ1-1; maybe TRBD1 (6 bases). Trimming took off 7 bases at V and 0 bases at J, with 15 bases between the two ends. Germline-derived CDR1 and CDR2 are LNHDA and SQIVND (reference sequence). The CDR3 runs to 15 residues.

There are many counts of this clonotype. The rearrangement joins TRBV20-1 to TRBJ1-6, with TRBD1 as a possible D gene (5 bases). V gave up 3 bases and J gave up 9 bases, with 12 bases separating them. The CDR3 has 13 residues. Germline V gene sequence: CDR1 DFQATT, CDR2 SNEGSKA (reference sequence). This CDR3 reads CSARDTGTSPLHF. For the CDR3, the DNA is TGCAGTGCTAGGGACACGGGTACTTCACCCCTCCACTTT.

This clonotype was picked up many times. J is TRBJ2-1 and V is TRBV3-1; 7 bases are a match to TRBD2. Germline V gives CDR1 LGHDT, CDR2 YNNKEL (reference sequence). This CDR3 is built from 16 residues. The junction had 9 bases not matched to a gene; V was cut back by 4 bases and J by 3 bases. CDR3 DNA sequence: TGTGCCAGCAGCCCACTATCGAGCGGGATCTACAATGAGCAGTTCTTC. Translating it yields CASSPLSSGIYNEQFF.

This sequence joins TRBV20-1 and TRBJ1-2; 7 bases agree with TRBD1. V gave up 6 bases and J gave up 1 base; unmatched junction bases: 2. The CDR3 is 12 amino acids. Germline CDR1 DFQATT, CDR2 SNEGSKA (reference sequence). The CDR3 nucleotides read TGCAGTGCCGGACAGGATAACTATGGCTACACCTTC. Protein product: CSAGQDNYGYTF.

DNA for the CDR3: TGCGCCAGCAGCACGAAGTGGGGCAACGAGCAGTACTTC. Its translation: CASSTKWGNEQYF. V usage is TRBV5-1 and J usage is TRBJ2-7, with D possibly being TRBD1 (5 bases). Trimming shortened V by 4 bases and J by 5 bases, and 13 bases separated the two germline ends. The CDR3 runs 13 residues. Germline CDR1 reads SGHRS; CDR2 reads YFSETQ.